Presented here are 17 T cell receptor beta chains from one specimen sequenced in a study of blood T cell repertoires in COVID-19. The protocol was immunoSEQ multiplex PCR, while the TCRdb copy is restricted to in-frame clones and leaves out a portion. There are around 150,000 clones in the sample; roughly 84% occur only once, and 8.9% lies in the top ten. Material: peripheral blood. These receptors were collected from a man under 40 with COVID-19, enrolled during active disease.

This clone was seen a single time. V usage is TRBV9 and J usage is TRBJ1-6; D may be TRBD1 (6 bases). Germline CDR1 is SGDLS and CDR2 is YYNGEE. Deletions cut 3 bases from V and 7 bases from J, with 14 bases between. The CDR3 runs to 15 residues. DNA for the CDR3: TGTGCCAGCAGCGACAGGGAAAGTTTAAATTCACCCCTCCACTTT. This translates into CASSDRESLNSPLHF.

V usage is TRBV30 and J usage is TRBJ2-4; 7 positions agree with TRBD2. Trimming took 0 bases from V and 9 from J; bases not matched to a gene: 8. CDR1 is GTSNPN and CDR2 is SVGIG in the germline V gene (reference sequence). CDR3 length: 14 residues. The CDR3 nucleotides are TGTGCCTGGAGTGTATCGAGCGGGAACGGCATTCAGTACTTC. Amino acids: CAWSVSSGNGIQYF.

This chain joins TRBV5-4 and TRBJ2-7; D perhaps matches TRBD1 (5 bases). With 1 base removed from V and 6 bases from J, the gap between germline ends came to 14 bases. This CDR3 spans 14 amino acids. Germline values: CDR1 SGHNT, CDR2 YYREEE (reference sequence). This CDR3 is CASSLRQSGPEQYF. The CDR3 DNA reads TGTGCCAGCAGCTTGCGTCAGTCAGGGCCCGAGCAGTACTTC.

The chain links TRBV5-1 to TRBJ1-1, with a possible D match to TRBD1 (6 bases). The V gene's germline CDR1 is SGHRS and CDR2 YFSETQ. The CDR3 consists of 14 residues. V lost 5 bases to trimming and J lost 5 bases, with 16 bases between them. The DNA for the CDR3 is TGCGCCAGCAGGCCAATCACAGGGTTGACTGAAGCTTTCTTT. Its translation is CASRPITGLTEAFF.

V gene TRBV18 combines with J gene TRBJ2-7; D uncertain. The ends were cut back, 2 bases at V and 2 bases at J, with 7 bases in the middle. The CDR3 runs 13 residues. Germline V gives CDR1 KGHSH, CDR2 LQKENI. In DNA, the CDR3 is TGTGCCAGCTCACCAGCGGCGCCCTACGAGCAGTACTTC. It specifies CASSPAAPYEQYF.

V usage is TRBV11-2 and J usage is TRBJ2-7; D call uncertain. Germline assignment: CDR1 SGHAT and CDR2 FQNNGV. The length of the CDR3 is 14 residues. With 5 bases removed from V and 2 bases from J, the gap between germline ends came to 13 bases. DNA of the CDR3: TGTGCCAGCAGCCATTACACCAGGACCTACGAGCAGTACTTC. Its protein product is CASSHYTRTYEQYF. Full variable domain (missing parts from reference TRBV11-2 and TRBJ2-7): EAGVAQSPRYKIIEKRQSVAFWCNPISGHATLYWYQQILGQGPKLLIQFQNNGVVDDSQLPKDRFSAERLKGVDSTLKIQPAKLEDSAVYLCASSHYTRTYEQYFGPGTRLTVT.

The rearrangement joins TRBV27 to TRBJ1-2; D is perhaps TRBD1 (5 bases). V was cut by 5 bases and J by 2 bases, with 12 bases left in between. The CDR3 runs 14 residues. Germline V lookup: CDR1 MNHEY, CDR2 SMNVEV (reference sequence). CDR3 sequence (DNA): TGTGCCAGCAGTACAGGCTCTAAAAACTATGGCTACACCTTC. Protein product: CASSTGSKNYGYTF.

The chain has TRBV18 and TRBJ1-2; D perhaps matches TRBD1 (5 bases). This CDR3 comprises 16 residues. Between the trimmed V and J ends, which lost 4 bases and 3 bases, there was a span of 18 bases. Germline CDR1 and CDR2: KGHSH and LQKENI. CDR3 sequence: CASSLTDTVVDYGYTF. The CDR3 DNA reads as TGTGCCAGCTCACTGACGGACACCGTCGTCGACTATGGCTACACCTTC.

The V and J genes are TRBV10-3 and TRBJ2-1; TRBD2 matches 11 bases. V dropped 3 bases and J dropped 7; count of bases not matched to a gene: 2. This CDR3 is 14 amino acids long. Germline-derived CDR1 and CDR2 are ENHRY and SYGVKD. The chain's CDR3 is CAISDTSGSNEQFF. The CDR3 coding sequence is TGTGCCATCAGTGACACTAGCGGGAGTAATGAGCAGTTCTTC.

The chain carries TRBV19 and TRBJ1-1, with 8 bases aligning to TRBD1. V trimming: 6 bases; J trimming: 1 base; junction bases outside the gene matches: 4. CDR3 length: 14 amino acids. Germline V gives CDR1 LNHDA, CDR2 SQIVND (reference sequence). DNA of the CDR3: TGTGCCAGTAGAGCCACAGGGGGGAACACTGAAGCTTTCTTT. Translation gives CASRATGGNTEAFF.

The DNA for the CDR3 is TGTGCCAGCAGCCCTTTAGACCGGGACACCGGGGAGCTGTTTTTT. Residues: CASSPLDRDTGELFF. The chain carries TRBV4-2 and TRBJ2-2; D is uncertain. This CDR3 has 15 residues. Germline CDR1 reads LGHNA; CDR2 reads YNFKEQ. V was pared by 4 bases and J by 3 bases, with 12 bases between.

The rearrangement uses TRBV7-9 and TRBJ1-1; 9 nucleotides match TRBD1. The V gene's germline CDR1 is SEHNR and CDR2 FQNEAQ (reference sequence). Unmatched junction bases numbered 4, after V lost 5 bases and J lost 0 bases. There are 15 residues in the CDR3. The CDR3 spells CASSPDRGMNTEAFF. CDR3 DNA sequence: TGTGCCAGCAGCCCGGACAGGGGTATGAACACTGAAGCTTTCTTT.

CDR3 nucleotides: TGTGCTATACACCGCTCTGGGGCCAACGTCCTGACTTTC. Its protein product is CAIHRSGANVLTF. This chain joins TRBV6-5 and TRBJ2-6; D remains ambiguous. Germline assignment: CDR1 MNHEY and CDR2 SVGAGI. The CDR3 runs 13 residues.

This chain connects TRBV5-6 to TRBJ2-1; maybe TRBD2 (6 bases). The V gene lost 3 bases and the J gene lost 7 bases, with 14 bases spanning the gap. The CDR3 extends over 14 amino acids. Germline CDR1 SGHDT, CDR2 YYEEEE. DNA of the CDR3: TGTGCCAGCAGCTCGTACGGGAGTAGGAATGAGCAGTTCTTC. This gives the protein CASSSYGSRNEQFF. Drawing the rest from reference TRBV5-6 and TRBJ2-1, the complete variable domain is DAGVTQSPTHLIKTRGQQVTLRCSPKSGHDTVSWYQQALGQGPQFIFQYYEEEERQRGNFPDRFSGHQFPNYSSELNVNALLLGDSALYLCASSSYGSRNEQFFGPGTRLTVL.

This clone turned up a few times. The V call is TRBV5-4, the J call TRBJ2-6; D remains unclear. Germline V gene data show CDR1 as SGHNT and CDR2 as YYREEE (reference sequence). V lost 4 bases and J lost 8, with 13 bases in between. The CDR3 has 14 amino acids. CDR3 residues: CASSLPQETNVLTF. CDR3 bases: TGTGCCAGCAGCCTCCCCCAAGAGACCAACGTCCTGACTTTC.

The gene calls are TRBV11-2 and TRBJ2-5; no clear D. Per germline, CDR1 SGHAT and CDR2 FQNNGV. The CDR3 is 15 residues long. The V end lost 0 bases, the J end lost 1 base, and 9 bases lay between the germline ends. CDR3 bases: TGTGCCAGCAGCTTAGATGTCCATAGCCAAGAGACCCAGTACTTC. It specifies CASSLDVHSQETQYF. The variable domain in full, with the rest retrieved from reference TRBV11-2 and TRBJ2-5, is EAGVAQSPRYKIIEKRQSVAFWCNPISGHATLYWYQQILGQGPKLLIQFQNNGVVDDSQLPKDRFSAERLKGVDSTLKIQPAKLEDSAVYLCASSLDVHSQETQYFGPGTRLLVL.

V and J are TRBV25-1 and TRBJ2-1, with 9 bases lining up with TRBD1. This CDR3 has 18 residues. With V trimmed by 2 bases and J by 10 bases, 18 bases remained unmatched. From germline, CDR1 is MGHDK and CDR2 SYGVNS. The CDR3 region has the DNA TGTGCCAGCAGTGAAAGGGGGTTTGAGGGGACAGGGACCCCGGAGCAGTTCTTC. Translation gives CASSERGFEGTGTPEQFF.